These 2 T cell receptor beta chains originate from one sample sequenced in a study of regulatory T cells in long-lasting Graves disease. The time point here: newly diagnosed GD, antithyroid drugs for less than 3 months. Scientists built the TCR library using RNA that was extracted from PBMCs. Arm-PCR of CDR3 regions and iRepertoire HTBI primers were the basis on which TCR beta libraries were built. TCRdb used MiXCR to reprocess the multiplex PCR reads, holding one entry per CDR3 protein. The data contain more than 300,000 distinct CDR3 sequences, about 16% of them singletons. These sequences were also reported in another study, on T cells in Graves' hyperthyroidism and ophthalmopathy.

The sample consisted of peripheral blood mononuclear cells (PBMCs), taken at new diagnosis, from a patient treated with antithyroid drugs. The receptors were sampled from a woman aged 18-29 years with Graves disease.

This clonotype was observed at least ten times. The chain's CDR3 is CASRGGTSGKTSEQFF. Here the CDR3 DNA reads TGTGCCAGCAGGGGAGGGACTAGCGGGAAAACCAGTGAGCAGTTCTTC. The V and J genes are TRBV7-2 and TRBJ2-1, with 13 bases matching TRBD2. Germline lookup yields CDR1 SGHTA and CDR2 FQGNSA. V lost 6 bases to trimming and J lost 9 bases; unmatched junction nucleotides: 11. This CDR3 contains 16 residues.

The sample holds many counts of this clonotype. The V gene is TRBV20-1, the J gene TRBJ2-7; possibly TRBD1 or TRBD2 for D (5 bases each). Deletions cut 6 bases from V and 1 base from J, with 19 bases between. CDR1 DFQATT and CDR2 SNEGSKA come from the germline V gene (reference sequence). The CDR3 consists of 15 residues. The CDR3 bases are TGCAGTGCGGGGAGCGAGAAGGGGTTATCCTACGAGCAGTACTTC. This encodes CSAGSEKGLSYEQYF.